This T cell receptor beta chain was recovered during a study of cytomegalovirus exposure and HLA in healthy donors. Study-wide results and limits: Most TCR sequences were seen very rarely across donors, but some public TCRs occurred in many.

As concerns this clone: Its antigen is still unknown. Its ends do not fully match the called genes, so a read error is possible.

CDR3 length equals 12 residues. Germline CDR1 is SEHNR and CDR2 is FQNEAQ (reference sequence). Use of 60 Vbeta and 13 Jbeta primers characterized the PCR. How the authors handled the data: Tens of millions of unique TCR beta chains, roughly 11 million shared, were counted in a later analysis. Sequenced by immunoSEQ multiplex PCR; TCRdb stores in-frame clones only, minus some. V and J calls and clone size are given by that table; D and trimming were obtained from the DNA. The sample carries roughly 150,000 clones, around two thirds recorded once. This TCR was recovered from a man younger than 45 in good health and CMV-seropositive. The sequencing input was PBMCs. The chain recombines TRBV7-9 with TRBJ1-1; weak D call: TRBD1 (6 bases). This CDR3 reads CSSSSTGIEAFF. In DNA form, the CDR3 reads TGTTCCAGCAGCTCAACAGGGATTGAAGCTTTCTTT.